This TCR beta chain emerged from a study of somatic mutations in cytotoxic T cells in rheumatoid arthritis. Study-wide points: Patients with a largest CD8+ clone exceeding 20% of CD8+ cells numbered about an eighth of the 65. Within the rheumatoid arthritis patients, CD8+ clonality went up as age increased (Spearman r ~ 0.49). The same was not true of the healthy controls.

Repertoires were generated with immunoSEQ multiplex PCR, while TCRdb's copy carries only in-frame clones and drops some. The sample lists 13,000 to 15,000 clones, 72% seen once, with over 9.5% in the top ten. The V and J ends lost 3 bases and 6 bases respectively, with 11 bases between them. CDR3 length equals 13 residues. Germline CDR1 SGHVS, CDR2 FQNEAQ. Positive magnetic bead selection isolated CD4+ and CD8+ cells, and flow cytometry checked purity. About this clone itself: The target antigen is unknown.

The sequence was collected from an adult with rheumatoid arthritis. The rearrangement joins TRBV7-8 to TRBJ1-2, with a possible D match to TRBD1 (6 bases). Sequences were obtained from CD8+ T cells sorted from blood. Here the CDR3 DNA reads TGTGCCAGCAGCTTCGGCAGGGGCGATGGCTACACCTTC. As protein: CASSFGRGDGYTF.